These T cell receptor beta chains were read from a single sample in a study of shared T cell receptors in the human thymus. Measured with immunoSEQ multiplex PCR; TCRdb has only the in-frame clones, and not every one. The repertoire holds about 500,000 clones, with approximately 80% as singletons. These same data were also listed under a study on human thymus T cells.

Specimen: thymocytes. The receptors were gathered from a boy younger than two with a congenital heart defect. Both conserved end residues are part of each CDR3. A D gene is named only where the DNA matches it firmly. Size is stated for part of the rows, as once, few or many counts, or as a class when the clone is expanded.

J | D | size | V | DNA | CDR3
TRBJ2-7 | NA | NA | TRBV20-1 | TGCAGTGCTCACTACTACGAGCAGTACTTC | CSAHYYEQYF
TRBJ2-1 | TRBD1 | few | TRBV5-5 | TGTGCCAGCAGCTTTTTTGCCGACCTAGGGGACAGGGTGACGTGTGAGCAGTTCTTC | CASSFFADLGDRVTCEQFF
TRBJ2-1 | TRBD2 | NA | TRBV11-3 | TGTGCCAGCAGCTTAGTGCGGCGGGAGGGTCAGGAGCAGTTCTTC | CASSLVRREGQEQFF
TRBJ1-5 | NA | NA | TRBV6-6 | TGTGCCAGCAGGAAAAGGGGTAGGGGCAATCAGCCCCAGCATTTT | CASRKRGRGNQPQHF
TRBJ2-1 | TRBD2 | NA | TRBV9 | TGTGCCAGCAGCCCTACAGGCGGGGGGGCGCTTAATGAGCAGTTCTTC | CASSPTGGGALNEQFF
TRBJ2-7 | NA | few | TRBV5-4 | TGTGCCAGCAGCTTGGCCGGGACACAAGCCTACGAGCAGTACTTC | CASSLAGTQAYEQYF
TRBJ2-5 | TRBD1 | NA | TRBV29-1 | TGCAGCGTTTCGGGACAGTCGACGGGGACCCAGTACTTC | CSVSGQSTGTQYF
TRBJ2-5 | NA | once | TRBV15 | TGTGCCACCAGCAGAGAAGGACAGCCGAAAGAGACCCAGTACTTC | CATSREGQPKETQYF
TRBJ1-2 | TRBD1 | NA | TRBV29-1 | TGCAGCATTCGGGGGACAGACTATGGCTACACCTTC | CSIRGTDYGYTF
TRBJ1-5 | NA | NA | TRBV6-1 | TGTGCCAGCAGGGGAGGAGAGATGAATCAGCCCCAGCATTTT | CASRGGEMNQPQHF
TRBJ1-1 | TRBD1 | few | TRBV4-1 | TGCGCCAGCAGCTTGACAGGGGTGAACACTGAAGCTTTCTTT | CASSLTGVNTEAFF
TRBJ2-7 | TRBD2 | once | TRBV18 | TGTGCCAGCTCATTACGACTAGCGGGGGACTACGAGCAGTACTTC | CASSLRLAGDYEQYF
TRBJ2-2 | TRBD2 | NA | TRBV7-9 | TGTGCCAGCAGCGTGGAGACTAGCGGGAGGGATTCGAGAACCGGGGAGCTGTTTTTT | CASSVETSGRDSRTGELFF
TRBJ2-2 | NA | NA | TRBV14 | TGTGCCAGCAGCCATCGTGCAGGGCCCCCGAACGGCGGGGAGCTGTTTTTT | CASSHRAGPPNGGELFF
TRBJ1-2 | TRBD1 | NA | TRBV2 | TGTGCCAGCAGTGAGGACAGGGGGCTTGGCTACACCTTC | CASSEDRGLGYTF
TRBJ1-2 | TRBD1 | NA | TRBV28 | TGTGCCAGCAGTGTGACAGGGCCGACTGGAGGTGGCTACACCTTC | CASSVTGPTGGGYTF
TRBJ2-3 | TRBD1 | NA | TRBV11-1 | TGTGCCAGCAGCTTGGGACAGGGGGCAGAAGATACGCAGTATTTT | CASSLGQGAEDTQYF
TRBJ2-7 | TRBD1 | few | TRBV11-2 | TGTGCCAGCAGCCGGGACAGCTACGAGCAGTACTTC | CASSRDSYEQYF
TRBJ2-7 | NA | NA | TRBV6-5 | TGTGCCAGCAGTTACTCGGCAGGTTCAGGGTACGAGCAGTACTTC | CASSYSAGSGYEQYF
TRBJ2-7 | TRBD1 | NA | TRBV5-1 | TGCGCCAGCAGCCCTAGGGACAGATCCTACGAGCAGTACTTC | CASSPRDRSYEQYF
TRBJ2-6 | TRBD2 | once | TRBV2 | TGTGCCAGCAGTGTAGCGGGAGTTCCCTCTGGGGCCAACGTCCTGACTTTC | CASSVAGVPSGANVLTF
TRBJ2-7 | TRBD1 | NA | TRBV10-3 | TGTGCCATCAGCCTACAGGGGGCTCCTGGCGAGCAGTACTTC | CAISLQGAPGEQYF
TRBJ2-7 | NA | NA | TRBV21-1 | TGTGCCACCAGGATGGTAAAGCCCTATCCCTACGAGCAGTACTTC | CATRMVKPYPYEQYF
TRBJ2-3 | NA | NA | TRBV1 | TGCACCAGCAGACCAAGATCGCCAGGGGGCGGGACATGGTCGTGGACAGATACGCAGTATTTT | CTSRPRSPGGGTWSWTDTQYF
TRBJ2-2 | TRBD2 | once | TRBV5-1 | TGCGCCAGCAGCCATGTCCCTAGCGGGAGGTCGTCCGGGGAGCTGTTTTTT | CASSHVPSGRSSGELFF
TRBJ1-5 | NA | NA | TRBV27 | TGTGCCAGCGGGGAAGGGGGATCAAGCAATCAGCCCCAGCATTTT | CASGEGGSSNQPQHF
TRBJ2-7 | TRBD2 | NA | TRBV6-6 | TGTGCCAGTTCACGAGCGGGACCCACTAACTACGAGCAGTACTTC | CASSRAGPTNYEQYF